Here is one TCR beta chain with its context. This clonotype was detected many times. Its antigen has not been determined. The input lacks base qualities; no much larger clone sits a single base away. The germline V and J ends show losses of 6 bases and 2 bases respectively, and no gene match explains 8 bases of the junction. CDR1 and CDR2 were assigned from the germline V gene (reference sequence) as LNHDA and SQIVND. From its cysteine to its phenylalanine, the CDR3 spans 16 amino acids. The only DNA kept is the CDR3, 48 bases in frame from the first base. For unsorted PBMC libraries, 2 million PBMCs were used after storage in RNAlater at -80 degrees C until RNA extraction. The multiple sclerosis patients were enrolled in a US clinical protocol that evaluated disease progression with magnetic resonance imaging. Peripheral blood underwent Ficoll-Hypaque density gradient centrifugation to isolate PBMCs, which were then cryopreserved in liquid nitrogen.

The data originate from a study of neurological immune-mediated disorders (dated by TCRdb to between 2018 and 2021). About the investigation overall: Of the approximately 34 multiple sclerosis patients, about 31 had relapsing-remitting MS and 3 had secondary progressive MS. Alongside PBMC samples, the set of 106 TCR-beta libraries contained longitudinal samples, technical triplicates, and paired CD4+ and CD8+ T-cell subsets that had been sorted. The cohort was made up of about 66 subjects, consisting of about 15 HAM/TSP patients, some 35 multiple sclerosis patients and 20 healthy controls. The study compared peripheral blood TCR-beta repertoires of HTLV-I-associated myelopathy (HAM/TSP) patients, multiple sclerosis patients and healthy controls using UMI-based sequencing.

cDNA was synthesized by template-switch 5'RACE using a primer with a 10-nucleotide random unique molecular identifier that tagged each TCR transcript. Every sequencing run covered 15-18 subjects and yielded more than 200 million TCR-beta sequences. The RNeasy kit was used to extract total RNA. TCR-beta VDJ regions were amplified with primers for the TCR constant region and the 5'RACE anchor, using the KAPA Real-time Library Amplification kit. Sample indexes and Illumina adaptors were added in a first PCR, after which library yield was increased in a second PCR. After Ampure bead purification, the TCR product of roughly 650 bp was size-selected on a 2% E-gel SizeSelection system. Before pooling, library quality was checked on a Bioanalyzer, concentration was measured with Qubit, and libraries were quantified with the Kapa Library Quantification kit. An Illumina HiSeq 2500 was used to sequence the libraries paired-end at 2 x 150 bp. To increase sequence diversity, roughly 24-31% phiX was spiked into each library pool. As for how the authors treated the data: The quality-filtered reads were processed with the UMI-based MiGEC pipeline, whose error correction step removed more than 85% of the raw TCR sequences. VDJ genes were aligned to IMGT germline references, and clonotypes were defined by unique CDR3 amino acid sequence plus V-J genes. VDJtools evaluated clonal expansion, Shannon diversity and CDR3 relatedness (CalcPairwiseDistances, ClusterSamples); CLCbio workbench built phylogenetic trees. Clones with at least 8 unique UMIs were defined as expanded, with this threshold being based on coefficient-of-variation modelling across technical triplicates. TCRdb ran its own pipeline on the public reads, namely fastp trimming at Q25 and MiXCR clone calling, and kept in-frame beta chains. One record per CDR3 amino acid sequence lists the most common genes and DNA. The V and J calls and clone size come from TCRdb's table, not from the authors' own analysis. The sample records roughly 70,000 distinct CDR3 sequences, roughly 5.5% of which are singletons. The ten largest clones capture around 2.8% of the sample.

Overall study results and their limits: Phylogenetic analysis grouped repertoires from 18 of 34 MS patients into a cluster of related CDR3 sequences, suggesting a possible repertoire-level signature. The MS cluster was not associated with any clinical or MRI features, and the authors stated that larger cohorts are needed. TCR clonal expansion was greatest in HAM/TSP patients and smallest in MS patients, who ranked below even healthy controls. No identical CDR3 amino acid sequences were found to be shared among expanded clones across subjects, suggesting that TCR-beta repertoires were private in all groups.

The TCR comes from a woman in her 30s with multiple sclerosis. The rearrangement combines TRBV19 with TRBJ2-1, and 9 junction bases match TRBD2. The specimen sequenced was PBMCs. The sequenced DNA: TGTGCCAGTAGCCCCTTAGCGGGGGAAACCTACAATGAGCAGTTCTTC. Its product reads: CASSPLAGETYNEQFF.